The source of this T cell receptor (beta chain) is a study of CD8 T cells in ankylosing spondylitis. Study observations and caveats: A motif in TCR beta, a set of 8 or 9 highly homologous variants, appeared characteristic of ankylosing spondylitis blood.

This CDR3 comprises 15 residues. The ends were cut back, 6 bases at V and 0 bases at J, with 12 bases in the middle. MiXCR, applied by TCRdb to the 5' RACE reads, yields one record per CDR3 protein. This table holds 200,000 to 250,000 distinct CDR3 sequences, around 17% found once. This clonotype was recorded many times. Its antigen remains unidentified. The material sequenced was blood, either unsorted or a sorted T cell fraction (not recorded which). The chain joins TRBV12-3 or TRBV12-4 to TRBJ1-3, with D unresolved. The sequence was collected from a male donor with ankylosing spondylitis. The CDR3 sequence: CASSNGLSSGNTIYF. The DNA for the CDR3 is TGTGCCAGCAGCAACGGGCTGAGCTCTGGAAACACCATATATTTT.